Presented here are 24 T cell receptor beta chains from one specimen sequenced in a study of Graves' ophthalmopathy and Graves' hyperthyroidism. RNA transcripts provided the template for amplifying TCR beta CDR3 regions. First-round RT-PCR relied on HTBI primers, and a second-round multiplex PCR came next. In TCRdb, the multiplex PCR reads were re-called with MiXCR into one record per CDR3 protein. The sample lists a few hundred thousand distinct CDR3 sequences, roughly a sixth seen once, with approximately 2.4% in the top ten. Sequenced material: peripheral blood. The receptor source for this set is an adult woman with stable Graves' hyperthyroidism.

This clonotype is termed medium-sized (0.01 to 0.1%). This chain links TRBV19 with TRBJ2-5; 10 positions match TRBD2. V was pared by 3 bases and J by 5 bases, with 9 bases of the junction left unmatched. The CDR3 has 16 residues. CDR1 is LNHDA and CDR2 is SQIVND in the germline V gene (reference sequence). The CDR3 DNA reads TGTGCCAGTAGTATTGGGACTAGCGTTCAAAGGGAGACCCAGTACTTC. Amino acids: CASSIGTSVQRETQYF. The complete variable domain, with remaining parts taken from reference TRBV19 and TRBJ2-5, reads DGGITQSPKYLFRKEGQNVTLSCEQNLNHDAMYWYRQDPGQGLRLIYYSQIVNDFQKGDIAEGYSVSREKKESFPLTVTSAQKNPTAFYLCASSIGTSVQRETQYFGPGTRLLVL.

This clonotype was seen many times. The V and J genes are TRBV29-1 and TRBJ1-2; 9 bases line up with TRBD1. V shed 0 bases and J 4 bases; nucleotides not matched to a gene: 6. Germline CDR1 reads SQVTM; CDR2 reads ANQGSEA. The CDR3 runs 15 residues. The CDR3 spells CSVEDRDRVGYGYTF. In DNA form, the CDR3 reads TGCAGCGTTGAAGACCGGGACAGGGTAGGCTATGGCTACACCTTC.

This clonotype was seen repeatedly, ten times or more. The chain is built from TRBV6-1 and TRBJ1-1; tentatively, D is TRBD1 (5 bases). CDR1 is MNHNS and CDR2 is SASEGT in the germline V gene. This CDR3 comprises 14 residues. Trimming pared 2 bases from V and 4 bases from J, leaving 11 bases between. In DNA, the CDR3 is TGTGCCAGCAGTGAATTGGGGGGGTTCACTGAAGCTTTCTTT. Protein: CASSELGGFTEAFF.

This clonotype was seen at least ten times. CDR3 protein: CSAGGSTEAFF. Written as DNA, the CDR3 is TGCAGTGCTGGGGGGAGCACTGAAGCTTTCTTT. The V and J genes are TRBV20-1 and TRBJ1-1; a weak D match, TRBD1 (5 bases). V shed 5 bases and J shed 4 bases, with 8 bases lying between them. This CDR3 comprises 11 residues. CDR1 is DFQATT and CDR2 is SNEGSKA in the germline V gene (reference sequence).

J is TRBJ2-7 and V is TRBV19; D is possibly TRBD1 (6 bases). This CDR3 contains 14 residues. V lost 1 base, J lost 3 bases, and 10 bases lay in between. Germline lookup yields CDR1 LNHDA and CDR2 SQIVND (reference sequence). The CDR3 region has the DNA TGTGCCAGTAGTATAGGCCGGGACAACTACGAGCAGTACTTC. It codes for CASSIGRDNYEQYF. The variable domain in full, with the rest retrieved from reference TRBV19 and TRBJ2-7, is DGGITQSPKYLFRKEGQNVTLSCEQNLNHDAMYWYRQDPGQGLRLIYYSQIVNDFQKGDIAEGYSVSREKKESFPLTVTSAQKNPTAFYLCASSIGRDNYEQYFGPGTRLTVT.

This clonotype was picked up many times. CDR3 in DNA: TGTGCCAGCAGTTTGTACCTGAACACTGAAGCTTTCTTT. Its translation: CASSLYLNTEAFF. The genes are TRBV12-3 or TRBV12-4 and TRBJ1-1; D is ambiguous. Deletions cut 3 bases from V and 0 bases from J, with 5 bases between. The CDR3 contains 13 residues.

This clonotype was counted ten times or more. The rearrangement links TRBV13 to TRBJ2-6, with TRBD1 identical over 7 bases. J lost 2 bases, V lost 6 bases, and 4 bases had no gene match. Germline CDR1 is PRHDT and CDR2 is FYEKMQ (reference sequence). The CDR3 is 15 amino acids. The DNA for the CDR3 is TGTGCCAGCAGACGAGACAGGGCTGGGGCCAACGTCCTGACTTTC. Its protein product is CASRRDRAGANVLTF.

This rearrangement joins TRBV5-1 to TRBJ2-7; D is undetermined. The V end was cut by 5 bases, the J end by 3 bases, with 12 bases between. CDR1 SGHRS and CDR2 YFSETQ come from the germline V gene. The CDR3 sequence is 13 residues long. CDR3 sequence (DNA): TGCGCCAGCAGTCTGTCCAGCAACTACGAGCAGTACTTC. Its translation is CASSLSSNYEQYF.

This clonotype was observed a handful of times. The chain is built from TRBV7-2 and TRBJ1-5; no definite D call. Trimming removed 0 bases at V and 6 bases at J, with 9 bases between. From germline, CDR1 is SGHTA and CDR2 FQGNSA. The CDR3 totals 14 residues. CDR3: CASSLARDPQPQHF. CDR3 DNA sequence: TGTGCCAGCAGCTTAGCGCGCGATCCTCAGCCCCAGCATTTT.

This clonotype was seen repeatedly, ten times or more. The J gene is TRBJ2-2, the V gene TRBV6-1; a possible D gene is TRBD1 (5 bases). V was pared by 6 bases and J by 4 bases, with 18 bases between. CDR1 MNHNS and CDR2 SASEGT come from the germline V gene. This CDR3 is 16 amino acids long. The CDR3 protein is CASRSVGLGVTGELFF. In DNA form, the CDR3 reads TGTGCCAGCAGAAGCGTGGGTCTAGGGGTCACCGGGGAGCTGTTTTTT.

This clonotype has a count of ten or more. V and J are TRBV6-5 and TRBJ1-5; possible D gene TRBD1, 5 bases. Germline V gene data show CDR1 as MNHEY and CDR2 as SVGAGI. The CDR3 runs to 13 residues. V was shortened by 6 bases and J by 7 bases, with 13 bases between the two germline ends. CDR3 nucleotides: TGTGCCAGCAGCGGACAACGATGGCAGCCCCAGCATTTT. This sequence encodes CASSGQRWQPQHF.

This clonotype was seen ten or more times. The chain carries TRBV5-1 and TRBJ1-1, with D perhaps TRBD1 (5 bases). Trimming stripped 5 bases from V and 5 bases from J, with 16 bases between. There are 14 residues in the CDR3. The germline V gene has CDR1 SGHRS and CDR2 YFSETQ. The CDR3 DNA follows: TGCGCCAGCAGTTCGACCATTGGGGCGACTGAAGCTTTCTTT. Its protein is CASSSTIGATEAFF. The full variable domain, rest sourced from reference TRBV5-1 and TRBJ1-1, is KAGVTQTPRYLIKTRGQQVTLSCSPISGHRSVSWYQQTPGQGLQFLFEYFSETQRNKGNFPGRFSGRQFSNSRSEMNVSTLELGDSALYLCASSSTIGATEAFFGQGTRLTVV.

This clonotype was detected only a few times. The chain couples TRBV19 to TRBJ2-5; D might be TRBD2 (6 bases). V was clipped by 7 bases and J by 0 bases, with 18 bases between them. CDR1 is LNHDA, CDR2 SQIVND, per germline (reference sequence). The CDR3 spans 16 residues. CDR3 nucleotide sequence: TGTGCCAGTAATAGACCAAGCGGGCCGTACCAAGAGACCCAGTACTTC. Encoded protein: CASNRPSGPYQETQYF.

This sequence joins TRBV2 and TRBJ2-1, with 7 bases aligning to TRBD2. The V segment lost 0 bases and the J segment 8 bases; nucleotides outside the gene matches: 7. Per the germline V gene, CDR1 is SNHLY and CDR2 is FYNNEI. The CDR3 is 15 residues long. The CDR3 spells CASSEARVGGDEQFF. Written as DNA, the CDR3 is TGTGCCAGCAGTGAAGCGAGGGTTGGGGGGGATGAGCAGTTCTTC. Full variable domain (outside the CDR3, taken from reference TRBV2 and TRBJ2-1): EPEVTQTPSHQVTQMGQEVILRCVPISNHLYFYWYRQILGQKVEFLVSFYNNEISEKSEIFDDQFSVERPDGSNFTLKIRSTKLEDSAMYFCASSEARVGGDEQFFGPGTRLTVL.

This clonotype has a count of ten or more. The CDR3 loop is CASRTPTEAFF. Here the CDR3 DNA reads TGTGCCAGCCGTACCCCCACTGAAGCTTTCTTT. This chain joins TRBV27 and TRBJ1-1, with D unclear. CDR3 size: 11 residues. V lost 8 bases and J 4 bases, leaving 8 bases between the germline ends. Germline assignment: CDR1 MNHEY and CDR2 SMNVEV (reference sequence).

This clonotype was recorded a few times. The CDR3 DNA sequence: TGCAGTGCTAGTTTACAGGGAATCGGGGAGCTGTTTTTT. This gives the protein CSASLQGIGELFF. This chain uses TRBV20-1 with TRBJ2-2; D is possibly TRBD1 (6 bases). This CDR3 has 13 amino acids. Trimming shortened V by 3 bases and J by 7 bases, and 12 bases separated the two germline ends. Germline V lookup: CDR1 DFQATT, CDR2 SNEGSKA (reference sequence).

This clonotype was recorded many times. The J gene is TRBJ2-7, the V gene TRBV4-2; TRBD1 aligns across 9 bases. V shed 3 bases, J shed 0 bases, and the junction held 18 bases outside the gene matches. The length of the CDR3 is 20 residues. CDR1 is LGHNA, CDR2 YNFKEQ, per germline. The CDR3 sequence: CASSHPTPGTGTKSSYEQYF. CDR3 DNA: TGTGCCAGCAGCCATCCCACGCCCGGGACAGGGACCAAGTCCTCCTACGAGCAGTACTTC.

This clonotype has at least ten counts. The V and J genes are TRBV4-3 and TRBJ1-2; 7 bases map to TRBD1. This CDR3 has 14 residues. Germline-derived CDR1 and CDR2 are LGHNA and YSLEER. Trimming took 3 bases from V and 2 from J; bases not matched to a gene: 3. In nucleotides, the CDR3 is TGCGCCAGCAGCCAGGAACAGGGGAACTATGGCTACACCTTC. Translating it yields CASSQEQGNYGYTF.

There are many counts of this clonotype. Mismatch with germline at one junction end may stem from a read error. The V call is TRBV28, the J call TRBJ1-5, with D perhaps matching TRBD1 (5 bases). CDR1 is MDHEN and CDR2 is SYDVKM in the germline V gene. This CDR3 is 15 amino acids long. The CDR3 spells CASSLDQGSDQPQHF. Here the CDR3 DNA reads TGTGCCAGCAGTCTTGATCAGGGTAGCGATCAGCCCCAGCATTTT.

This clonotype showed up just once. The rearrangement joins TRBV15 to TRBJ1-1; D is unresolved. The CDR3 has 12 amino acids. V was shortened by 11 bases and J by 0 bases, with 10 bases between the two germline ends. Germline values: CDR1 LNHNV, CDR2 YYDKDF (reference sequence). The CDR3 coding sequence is TGTGCCCCATTAGGGTTGAACACTGAAGCTTTCTTT. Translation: CAPLGLNTEAFF.

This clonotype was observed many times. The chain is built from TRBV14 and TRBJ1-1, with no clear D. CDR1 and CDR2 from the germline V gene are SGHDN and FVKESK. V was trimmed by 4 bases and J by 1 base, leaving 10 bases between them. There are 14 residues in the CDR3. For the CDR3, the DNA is TGTGCCAGCAGCCCTGCGCGGGGGAACACTGAAGCTTTCTTT. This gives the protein CASSPARGNTEAFF.

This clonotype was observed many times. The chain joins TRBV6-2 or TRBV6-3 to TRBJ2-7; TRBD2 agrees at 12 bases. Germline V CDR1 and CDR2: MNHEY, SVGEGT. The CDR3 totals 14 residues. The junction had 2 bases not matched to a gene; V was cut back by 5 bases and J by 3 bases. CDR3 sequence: CASSRLAGDYEQYF. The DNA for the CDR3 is TGTGCCAGCAGTAGACTAGCGGGGGACTACGAGCAGTACTTC.

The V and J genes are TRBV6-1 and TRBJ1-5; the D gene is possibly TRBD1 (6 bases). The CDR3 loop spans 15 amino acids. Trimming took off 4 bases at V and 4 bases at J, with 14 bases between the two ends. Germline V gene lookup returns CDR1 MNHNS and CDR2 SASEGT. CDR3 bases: TGTGCCAGCAGTGCCCCAGGGGATTGGAATCAGCCCCAGCATTTT. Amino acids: CASSAPGDWNQPQHF.

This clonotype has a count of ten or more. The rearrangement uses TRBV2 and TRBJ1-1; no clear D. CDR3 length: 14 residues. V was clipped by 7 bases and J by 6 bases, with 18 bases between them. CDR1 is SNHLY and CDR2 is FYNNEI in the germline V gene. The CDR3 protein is CASNGNPPVSEAFF. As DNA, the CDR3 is TGTGCCAGCAATGGGAACCCCCCTGTTTCTGAAGCTTTCTTT.